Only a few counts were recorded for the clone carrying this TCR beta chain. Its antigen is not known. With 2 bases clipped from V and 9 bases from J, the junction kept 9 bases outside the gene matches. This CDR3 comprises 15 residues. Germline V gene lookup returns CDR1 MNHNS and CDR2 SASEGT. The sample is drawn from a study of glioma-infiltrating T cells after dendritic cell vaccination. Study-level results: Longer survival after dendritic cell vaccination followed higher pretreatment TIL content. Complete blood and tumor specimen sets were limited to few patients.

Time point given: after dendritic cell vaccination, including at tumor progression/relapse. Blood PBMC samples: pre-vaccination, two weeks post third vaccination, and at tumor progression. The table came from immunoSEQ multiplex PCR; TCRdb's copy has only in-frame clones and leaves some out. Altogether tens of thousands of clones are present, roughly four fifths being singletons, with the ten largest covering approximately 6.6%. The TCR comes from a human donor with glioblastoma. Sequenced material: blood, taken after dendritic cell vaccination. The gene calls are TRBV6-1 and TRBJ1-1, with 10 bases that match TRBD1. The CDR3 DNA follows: TGTGCCAGCAGTGAATTTGGATTGGGACAGGGGAAAGCTTTCTTT. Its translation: CASSEFGLGQGKAFF.